The 16 T cell receptor beta chains below were found in one sample sequenced in a study of shared clonotypes between healthy human individuals. Profiling relied on immunoSEQ multiplex PCR, and the TCRdb table lists in-frame clones only, not all of them. Among over a million clones, around 78% were seen once, and the ten largest hold roughly 0.57%. Sequencing was carried out using memory CD4+ T cells from PBMCs. Subset in this sample: CD45RA-negative fraction. The source is a man younger than 30 in good health. Some clones in this sample may be carry-over from other donors' samples.

Points on this clone: Other nucleotide sequences from this sample produce the same CDR3. The chain joins TRBV2 to TRBJ2-2; D may be TRBD1 (5 bases). This CDR3 has 15 amino acids. Germline V gene lookup returns CDR1 SNHLY and CDR2 FYNNEI. The V end lost 1 base, the J end lost 1 base, and 7 bases lay between the germline ends. The CDR3 DNA sequence: TGTGCCAGCAGTGAAGTTAGGGGGAACACCGGGGAGCTGTTTTTT. It encodes CASSEVRGNTGELFF.

CDR3 region: CSVEAGQAYNEQFF. The CDR3, as DNA: TGCAGCGTTGAAGCGGGACAGGCCTACAATGAGCAGTTCTTC. The J gene is TRBJ2-1, the V gene TRBV29-1; TRBD1 matches at 8 bases. The CDR3 runs to 14 residues. J was trimmed by 2 bases and V by 1 base; bases with no gene match: 1. Germline CDR1 SQVTM, CDR2 ANQGSEA.

V usage is TRBV2 and J usage is TRBJ1-5, with D possibly matching TRBD1 (5 bases). V was clipped by 8 bases and J by 1 base, with 9 bases between them. The CDR3 contains 13 residues. Germline V gene lookup returns CDR1 SNHLY and CDR2 FYNNEI. CDR3 DNA sequence: TGTGCCAGCGGGGCGGGGAGCAATCAGCCCCAGCATTTT. It specifies CASGAGSNQPQHF.

This clone was observed a handful of times. V and J are TRBV7-6 and TRBJ2-5; a possible D gene is TRBD1 (6 bases). CDR1 is SGHVS and CDR2 is FNYEAQ in the germline V gene. The CDR3 contains 15 residues. V lost 1 base and J 2 bases, leaving 11 bases between the germline ends. CDR3 DNA: TGTGCCAGCAGCTTAGGGTGGACAGCTCAAGAGACCCAGTACTTC. Amino acids: CASSLGWTAQETQYF.

The genes are TRBV28 and TRBJ2-3; D gene unclear. V dropped 6 bases and J dropped 2 bases, with 15 bases sitting between them. CDR3 length equals 15 residues. Per germline, CDR1 MDHEN and CDR2 SYDVKM. CDR3 protein: CASSPLDGFTDTQYF. The CDR3, as DNA: TGTGCCAGCAGCCCCCTGGACGGGTTCACAGATACGCAGTATTTT.

The chain carries TRBV9 and TRBJ2-3; D is uncertain. The CDR3 has 14 residues. Germline V gene lookup returns CDR1 SGDLS and CDR2 YYNGEE. The germline V and J ends were trimmed by 2 bases and 4 bases, with 11 bases remaining between them. The CDR3: CASSVAPGADTQYF. The CDR3 nucleotides are TGTGCCAGCAGCGTGGCCCCTGGGGCAGATACGCAGTATTTT.

This chain connects TRBV2 to TRBJ2-2; D is perhaps TRBD2 (5 bases). The CDR3 extends over 14 amino acids. Germline V CDR1 and CDR2: SNHLY, FYNNEI. The V end lost 7 bases, the J end lost 1 base, and 10 bases lay between the germline ends. The DNA of the CDR3 is TGTGCCAGCAAGCACGGGATGAACACCGGGGAGCTGTTTTTT. This sequence encodes CASKHGMNTGELFF.

In its sample, this clone was seen once. The chain links TRBV9 to TRBJ2-5; TRBD2 matches at 14 bases. The V gene end was trimmed by 2 bases and the J gene end by 5 bases; junction bases not matched to a gene: 5. The CDR3 consists of 16 residues. CDR1 SGDLS and CDR2 YYNGEE come from the germline V gene. CDR3 amino acids: CASSVGTSGSLETQYF. DNA of the CDR3: TGTGCCAGCAGCGTGGGGACTAGCGGGAGTTTGGAGACCCAGTACTTC.

The chain links TRBV5-1 to TRBJ2-3; a weak D match, TRBD1 (7 bases). The CDR3 length is 16 residues. Germline V CDR1 and CDR2: SGHRS, YFSETQ. Trimming took 2 bases from V and 2 from J, leaving 15 bases between them. DNA for the CDR3: TGCGCCAGCAGCTTCCGGAGGGGGCCTGCCACAGATACGCAGTATTTT. This encodes CASSFRRGPATDTQYF.

This clone has a count of ten or more. This CDR3 is also generated by other DNA sequences in the sample. The CDR3 loop is CASSPSVGNQPQHF. In nucleotides, the CDR3 is TGTGCCAGCTCACCCTCCGTCGGGAATCAGCCCCAGCATTTT. The chain is built from TRBV18 and TRBJ1-5; D gene uncertain. Per germline, CDR1 KGHSH and CDR2 LQKENI. V lost 3 bases, J lost 4 bases, and 10 bases lay in between. The CDR3 totals 14 residues.

V is TRBV5-1 and J is TRBJ1-1, with 10 bases lining up with TRBD1. CDR3 length: 14 amino acids. CDR1 is SGHRS and CDR2 is YFSETQ in the germline V gene. Unmatched junction bases numbered 3, after V lost 5 bases and J lost 2 bases. The CDR3 bases are TGCGCCAGCAGTCGACAGGGGGCAAACACTGAAGCTTTCTTT. Its protein is CASSRQGANTEAFF.

The chain carries TRBV27 and TRBJ2-1; weak D call: TRBD2 (6 bases). The V end lost 3 bases, the J end lost 5 bases, and 14 bases lay between the germline ends. The CDR3 has 15 residues. Germline CDR1 MNHEY, CDR2 SMNVEV (reference sequence). The CDR3 spells CASSFLGTENNEQFF. The CDR3, as DNA: TGTGCCAGCAGTTTCCTCGGGACTGAAAACAATGAGCAGTTCTTC.

The J gene is TRBJ1-3, the V gene TRBV28; a weak D match, TRBD1 (5 bases). This CDR3 has 14 amino acids. The V gene's germline CDR1 is MDHEN and CDR2 SYDVKM. V was pared by 5 bases and J by 9 bases, with 17 bases between. The CDR3 loop reads CASSVRQIRGTIYF. In DNA, the CDR3 is TGTGCCAGCAGTGTCCGACAGATCCGGGGCACCATATATTTT.

The chain employs TRBV19 and TRBJ1-5; 7 bases fit TRBD1. This CDR3 contains 15 residues. CDR1 is LNHDA, CDR2 SQIVND, per germline (reference sequence). With 5 bases clipped from V and 5 bases from J, the junction kept 9 bases outside the gene matches. This CDR3 reads CASSLGGAGDQPQHF. As DNA, the CDR3 is TGTGCCAGTAGTTTAGGGGGCGCGGGTGATCAGCCCCAGCATTTT. The full variable domain, with the rest looked up from reference TRBV19 and TRBJ1-5, is DGGITQSPKYLFRKEGQNVTLSCEQNLNHDAMYWYRQDPGQGLRLIYYSQIVNDFQKGDIAEGYSVSREKKESFPLTVTSAQKNPTAFYLCASSLGGAGDQPQHFGDGTRLSIL.

In the case of this clone: A read error is the likely source, as a far larger clone sits one nucleotide away. This same CDR3 is encoded by further DNA sequences in the sample. V usage is TRBV2 and J usage is TRBJ1-2; D remains ambiguous. The CDR3 contains 13 residues. The ends were cut back, 6 bases at V and 5 bases at J, with 13 bases in the middle. CDR1 is SNHLY, CDR2 FYNNEI, per germline. CDR3 protein: CASSGDREYGYTF. The CDR3 nucleotides are TGTGCCAGCAGCGGGGATAGAGAATATGGCTACACCTTC.

CDR3 loop: CASSFTGTISDTQYF. DNA of the CDR3: TGTGCCAGCAGCTTTACCGGGACTATAAGCGATACGCAGTATTTT. The chain has TRBV5-6 and TRBJ2-3; TRBD2 matches at 7 bases. This CDR3 region has 15 residues. V trimming: 2 bases; J trimming: 6 bases; junction bases outside the gene matches: 9. Germline CDR1 and CDR2: SGHDT and YYEEEE. The full variable domain, rest sourced from reference TRBV5-6 and TRBJ2-3, is DAGVTQSPTHLIKTRGQQVTLRCSPKSGHDTVSWYQQALGQGPQFIFQYYEEEERQRGNFPDRFSGHQFPNYSSELNVNALLLGDSALYLCASSFTGTISDTQYFGPGTRLTVL.